The source of this T cell receptor beta chain is a study of blood T cell repertoires in COVID-19. Study-wide background: Samples representing acute and convalescent COVID-19 were sourced from the United States, Italy and Spain. The analysed material was cDNA or gDNA that came from T cells, B-cell-depleted T cells, or PBMCs.

This CDR3 is 15 amino acids long. The trim removed 3 bases at V and 5 bases at J, leaving 6 bases unmatched. Germline V CDR1 and CDR2: KGHSH, LQKENI. As processed by the authors: Amplifying reference gene primers gave estimates of nucleated cell counts. Profiled with immunoSEQ multiplex PCR; TCRdb holds only in-frame clones, not every one. That table supplies the V and J calls and clone size; D and trimming were determined from the DNA. The sample holds hundreds of thousands of clones, 83% seen once. The origin of this receptor is a woman in her 50s with acute or convalescent COVID-19. This chain links TRBV18 with TRBJ1-4, with 7 positions matching TRBD1. The sample comprised peripheral blood. Written as DNA, the CDR3 is TGTGCCAGCTCACCCTCGGGACAGCCAAATGAAAAACTGTTTTTT. Translation: CASSPSGQPNEKLFF. The full variable domain, its missing parts supplied by reference TRBV18 and TRBJ1-4, is NAGVMQNPRHLVRRRGQEARLRCSPMKGHSHVYWYRQLPEEGLKFMVYLQKENIIDESGMPKERFSAEFPKEGPSILRIQQVVRGDSAAYFCASSPSGQPNEKLFFGSGTQLSVL.